Shown below are 11 T cell receptor beta chains from a single sample sequenced in a study of patients and donors after allogeneic stem cell transplantation. TCRdb recomputed calls from the RT-PCR reads with MiXCR, one row per CDR3 protein. The top ten hold roughly 35% of the sample, which has some 950 distinct CDR3 sequences, approximately 0.43% seen once. Material: blood, either unsorted or a sorted T cell fraction (not recorded which). These receptors were obtained from a human donor who was either an allogeneic HSCT recipient or a stem cell or donor lymphocyte infusion donor (not recorded which). It is not recorded whose cells these are; they may come from a transplant donor.

In its sample, this clonotype ranks as medium-sized (0.01 to 0.1%). V gene TRBV11-2 combines with J gene TRBJ2-1; D is unresolved. V was cut by 4 bases and J by 10 bases, with 8 bases left in between. This CDR3 comprises 11 residues. The germline V gene has CDR1 SGHAT and CDR2 FQNNGV. CDR3: CASSSKGEQFF. The CDR3 nucleotides are TGTGCCAGCAGCTCAAAAGGAGAGCAGTTCTTC.

By share of the sample, this clonotype is medium-sized. The chain joins TRBV7-6 to TRBJ1-5; D gene uncertain. The CDR3 has 17 amino acids. From germline, CDR1 is SGHVS and CDR2 FNYEAQ. The ends were cut back, 2 bases at V and 6 bases at J, with 20 bases in the middle. CDR3 nucleotide sequence: TGTGCCAGCAGCTTATCCAAAGGCAGGTTGTTCGGTCAGCCCCAGCATTTT. Encoded protein: CASSLSKGRLFGQPQHF.

This clonotype ranks as medium-sized. The rearrangement links TRBV20-1 to TRBJ2-7; either TRBD1 or TRBD2 may fit D (6 bases each). There are 13 residues in the CDR3. Trimming stripped 7 bases from V and 3 bases from J, with 16 bases between. Per the germline V gene, CDR1 is DFQATT and CDR2 is SNEGSKA (reference sequence). The CDR3 protein is CSGRGTQDYEQYF. The CDR3 nucleotides read TGCAGTGGGCGCGGGACACAAGACTACGAGCAGTACTTC.

In this sample, this clonotype is medium-sized. CDR3 nucleotides: TGTGCCAGCAGCTTAGCGGGACTAAAAGAGACCCAGTACTTC. As protein: CASSLAGLKETQYF. The genes are TRBV7-9 and TRBJ2-5; TRBD2 matches at 7 bases. The CDR3 length is 14 residues. The ends lost 0 bases at V and 3 bases at J; junction bases unmatched: 1. Per the germline V gene, CDR1 is SEHNR and CDR2 is FQNEAQ (reference sequence). The complete variable domain, with remaining parts taken from reference TRBV7-9 and TRBJ2-5, reads DTGVSQNPRHKITKRGQNVTFRCDPISEHNRLYWYRQTLGQGPEFLTYFQNEAQLEKSRLLSDRFSAERPKGSFSTLEIQRTEQGDSAMYLCASSLAGLKETQYFGPGTRLLVL.

This clonotype occurred many times. V and J are TRBV5-1 and TRBJ1-2, with D possibly matching TRBD1 (6 bases). The V gene lost 3 bases and the J gene lost 8 bases, with 23 bases spanning the gap. The germline gives CDR1 SGHRS, CDR2 YFSETQ. The CDR3 contains 16 residues. The CDR3 coding sequence is TGCGCCAGCAGCTCCCAGTGGACAGTTATGACGGAGGGCTACACCTTC. Its translation: CASSSQWTVMTEGYTF.

This clonotype is medium-sized (0.01 to 0.1%). CDR3 residues: CASSPWDSEKLFF. The CDR3 region has the DNA TGTGCCAGCAGCCCCTGGGACAGTGAAAAACTGTTTTTT. The chain combines TRBV7-9 with TRBJ1-4; TRBD1 aligns across 7 bases. V gave up 5 bases and J gave up 7 bases; unmatched junction bases: 4. From germline, CDR1 is SEHNR and CDR2 FQNEAQ (reference sequence). The CDR3 contains 13 residues.

This clonotype is labeled as medium-sized. The rearrangement joins TRBV27 to TRBJ2-3; TRBD2 aligns across 10 bases. CDR1 MNHEY and CDR2 SMNVEV come from the germline V gene (reference sequence). CDR3 length equals 15 residues. Germline trimming cut 6 bases from V and 2 bases from J; bases unmatched to any gene: 5. The CDR3: CASRILAGHTDTQYF. The CDR3 DNA reads as TGTGCCAGCAGGATACTAGCGGGACACACAGATACGCAGTATTTT.

In its sample, this clonotype is medium-sized (0.01 to 0.1%). V and J are TRBV4-3 and TRBJ2-3, with 9 nucleotides matching TRBD2. The V and J ends lost 1 base and 5 bases, in that order; junction bases with no gene match: 4. CDR3 length: 15 residues. CDR1 and CDR2 (germline): LGHNA, YSLEER. CDR3 protein: CASSQGASGKDTQYF. CDR3 sequence (DNA): TGCGCCAGCAGCCAAGGGGCTAGCGGGAAAGATACGCAGTATTTT.

By proportion, this clonotype is medium-sized. The chain is built from TRBV6-4 and TRBJ1-1, with D unclear. CDR3 size: 13 residues. CDR1 MRHNA and CDR2 SNTAGT come from the germline V gene. The V end lost 4 bases, the J end lost 2 bases, and 8 bases lay between the germline ends. The CDR3 region has the DNA TGTGCCAGCAGTGTGGGTTCTAACACTGAAGCTTTCTTT. Its protein is CASSVGSNTEAFF.

In its sample, this clonotype was seen many times. The V gene is TRBV24-1, the J gene TRBJ1-2; possible D gene TRBD1, 5 bases. The V end was cut by 6 bases, the J end by 1 base, with 8 bases between. Germline CDR1 and CDR2: KGHDR and SFDVKD. The CDR3 extends over 13 amino acids. The CDR3 is CATSRGVNYGYTF. CDR3 in DNA: TGTGCCACCAGTAGGGGAGTTAACTATGGCTACACCTTC.

Within the sample, this clonotype is medium-sized. The genes are TRBV15 and TRBJ2-1, with 9 bases that match TRBD1. The CDR3 extends over 17 amino acids. V trimming: 0 bases; J trimming: 8 bases; junction bases outside the gene matches: 11. Per germline, CDR1 LNHNV and CDR2 YYDKDF (reference sequence). Here the CDR3 reads CATSRDLGTGPKDEQFF. The DNA for the CDR3 is TGTGCCACCAGCAGAGACCTAGGGACAGGGCCTAAGGATGAGCAGTTCTTC.